What follows are 3 T cell receptor beta chains derived from one specimen sequenced in a study of read filtering for tumor transcriptome and immune sequencing (dated by TCRdb to between 2020 and 2021). The data were produced on an Illumina HiSeq 4000. TCR libraries were built from about 370 ng RNA with the Immunoverse kit, using molecular barcoded adaptors covering alpha/delta and beta/gamma chains. Through fastp at Q25 and MiXCR, TCRdb rebuilt clones from the public reads, retaining in-frame beta chains. Every distinct CDR3 protein forms one entry, paired with its most common genes and DNA. Counted in this sample were almost 40,000 distinct CDR3 sequences; approximately 14% of them appeared once. The ten largest clonotypes hold 15% to 20% of the sample. Input material: a population of CD138-negative cells sorted from bone marrow. The intended sense of this specimen's cell subset or site label: bone marrow mononuclear cells depleted of CD138+ plasma/myeloma cells by negative magnetic selection. The receptor set was obtained from a donor aged 40 or over with multiple myeloma.

This clonotype was counted only a few times. V and J are TRBV5-8 and TRBJ2-3; D unclear. The CDR3 runs 13 residues. The germline CDR1 and CDR2 sequences are SGHTS and YDEGEE. Deletions cut 5 bases from V and 4 bases from J, with 11 bases between. The CDR3 bases are TGTGCCAGCAGGCGAAAGGCGTCAGATACGCAGTATTTT. This encodes CASRRKASDTQYF. The full variable domain, rest sourced from reference TRBV5-8 and TRBJ2-3, is EAGVTQSPTHLIKTRGQQATLRCSPISGHTSVYWYQQALGLGLQFLLWYDEGEERNRGNFPPRFSGRQFPNYSSELNVNALELEDSALYLCASRRKASDTQYFGPGTRLTVL.

The V call is TRBV12-3 or TRBV12-4, the J call TRBJ2-1, with D tentatively TRBD1 (5 bases). The CDR3 is 11 residues long. Deletions cut 3 bases from V and 15 bases from J, with 12 bases between. The CDR3 spells CASSLTETGFF. CDR3 in DNA: TGTGCCAGCAGTTTGACAGAGACTGGGTTCTTC.

This clonotype has more than one count but fewer than ten. Given a much more abundant clone one base away, this may be a read error. This chain uses TRBV6-5 with TRBJ2-7; TRBD2 might be the D (5 bases). Germline loops: CDR1 MNHEY, CDR2 SVGAGI. The CDR3 has 12 residues. CDR3 DNA: TGTGCCAGCAGTTACGAGGGATACGGGCAGTACTTC. This gives the protein CASSYEGYGQYF.